A single sample is the source of the 22 T cell receptor beta chains below, sequenced in a study of blood T cell repertoires in COVID-19. The repertoire was sequenced with immunoSEQ multiplex PCR; TCRdb's copy has only in-frame clones and lacks some. The table lists about 210,000 clones, roughly four fifths of them singletons. The source material was peripheral blood. These receptor sequences come from a woman aged 45-60 years with active or convalescent COVID-19.

The chain combines TRBV7-9 with TRBJ1-2; D is uncertain. This CDR3 has 14 amino acids. From germline, CDR1 is SEHNR and CDR2 FQNEAQ (reference sequence). V was clipped by 2 bases and J by 3 bases, with 10 bases between them. The CDR3 here is CASSLSWRDYGYTF. CDR3 bases: TGTGCCAGCAGCTTAAGCTGGAGGGACTATGGCTACACCTTC.

The J gene is TRBJ1-5, the V gene TRBV27; D unresolved. The germline V gene has CDR1 MNHEY and CDR2 SMNVEV (reference sequence). The CDR3 runs 15 residues. Deletions cut 6 bases from V and 2 bases from J, with 14 bases between. This CDR3 reads CASSTHSDRNQPQHF. The CDR3 coding sequence is TGTGCCAGCAGCACCCACAGTGATCGCAATCAGCCCCAGCATTTT.

The chain recombines TRBV3-1 (or the pseudogene TRBV3-2) with TRBJ1-1; D unresolved. Trimming took 5 bases from V and 8 from J, leaving 12 bases between them. The germline V gene encodes CDR1 LGHDT and CDR2 YNNKEL (reference sequence). This CDR3 has 12 residues. In nucleotides, the CDR3 is TGTGCCAGCAGCGTAGGAGGGCCAGAAGCTTTCTTT. Amino acid sequence: CASSVGGPEAFF.

The V and J genes are TRBV4-1 and TRBJ2-1; TRBD1 matches at 9 bases. The CDR3 contains 17 residues. The J segment lost 1 base and the V segment lost 0 bases, leaving 4 bases of the junction unmatched. Germline CDR1 is MGHRA and CDR2 is YSYEKL. The CDR3 DNA follows: TGCGCCAGCAGCCAAGATCAGACAGGGGGATCCTACAATGAGCAGTTCTTC. Amino acids: CASSQDQTGGSYNEQFF.

This chain joins TRBV5-4 and TRBJ2-2, with a weak D call TRBD1 (6 bases). Trimming stripped 0 bases from V and 6 bases from J, with 15 bases between. Germline values: CDR1 SGHNT, CDR2 YYREEE (reference sequence). The CDR3 sequence is 16 residues long. The DNA for the CDR3 is TGTGCCAGCAGCTTGGCCGAGAAGGGGGACGCCGGGGAGCTGTTTTTT. Translation: CASSLAEKGDAGELFF.

This clone came up once. The J gene is TRBJ2-3, the V gene TRBV11-2, with 7 bases that match TRBD2. Germline CDR1 and CDR2: SGHAT and FQNNGV. The CDR3 is 12 amino acids. Trimming at V came to 6 bases and at J to 5 bases, leaving 2 bases not matched to a gene. Here the CDR3 DNA reads TGTGCCAGCAGGTCTAGCGGAGATACGCAGTATTTT. Translating gives CASRSSGDTQYF.

The genes are TRBV14 and TRBJ2-3; D might be TRBD2 (5 bases). Trimming cost V 3 bases and J 5 bases, with 21 bases left between them. The CDR3 runs to 17 residues. In germline, CDR1 is SGHDN, CDR2 FVKESK. The CDR3: CASSHPMGSSNGDTQYF. Written as DNA, the CDR3 is TGTGCCAGCAGCCATCCGATGGGGAGTAGTAATGGAGATACGCAGTATTTT. The variable domain in full, completed from reference TRBV14 and TRBJ2-3, reads EAGVTQFPSHSVIEKGQTVTLRCDPISGHDNLYWYRRVMGKEIKFLLHFVKESKQDESGMPNNRFLAERTGGTYSTLKVQPAELEDSGVYFCASSHPMGSSNGDTQYFGPGTRLTVL.

The V gene is TRBV5-1, the J gene TRBJ1-4; the match to TRBD1 covers 7 bases. This CDR3 comprises 14 residues. Germline V CDR1 and CDR2: SGHRS, YFSETQ. With V trimmed by 2 bases and J by 3 bases, 1 base remained unmatched. The CDR3 spells CASSFGTANEKLFF. CDR3 nucleotide sequence: TGCGCCAGCAGCTTCGGGACAGCTAATGAAAAACTGTTTTTT.

The CDR3 spells CASSRDRATEAFF. CDR3 bases: TGCGCCAGCAGTCGGGACAGGGCAACTGAAGCTTTCTTT. The V call is TRBV10-1, the J call TRBJ1-1; TRBD1 matches 9 bases. Germline CDR1 and CDR2: WNHNN and SYGVQD (reference sequence). The CDR3 extends over 13 amino acids. V lost 5 bases, J lost 5 bases, and 3 bases stayed unmatched.

The chain joins TRBV27 to TRBJ2-3; TRBD2 matches 10 bases. V lost 3 bases, J lost 0 bases, and 9 bases stayed unmatched. This CDR3 contains 18 residues. Per germline, CDR1 MNHEY and CDR2 SMNVEV (reference sequence). CDR3 sequence reads: CASSFRQREGRSTDTQYF. The CDR3 DNA follows: TGTGCCAGCAGTTTCCGTCAGCGGGAGGGCCGGAGCACAGATACGCAGTATTTT.

This clone was recorded at least ten times. The CDR3 sequence is CASTSGLAGVLRSYEQYV. The DNA for the CDR3 is TGTGCCAGCACCTCCGGGCTAGCGGGGGTCCTACGCTCCTACGAGCAGTACGTC. J is TRBJ2-7 and V is TRBV28; 10 positions match TRBD2. This CDR3 is 18 amino acids long. Germline V gene sequence: CDR1 MDHEN, CDR2 SYDVKM. V lost 7 bases, J lost 0 bases, and 15 bases stayed unmatched.

This clone has a single count. The chain links TRBV6-5 to TRBJ2-7, with 11 bases matching TRBD1. The germline CDR1 and CDR2 sequences are MNHEY and SVGAGI. Losses at the gene ends were 6 bases for V and 6 bases for J; bases not matched to a gene: 7. The CDR3 is 14 amino acids. The CDR3: CASSLGQGAAEQYV. In nucleotides, the CDR3 is TGTGCCAGCAGCCTCGGACAGGGGGCGGCCGAGCAGTACGTC.

The genes are TRBV24-1 and TRBJ1-2, with D possibly TRBD1 on 5 matching bases. CDR1 and CDR2 (germline): KGHDR, SFDVKD. The CDR3 covers 19 residues. Trimming pared 10 bases from V and 3 bases from J, leaving 32 bases between. CDR3 sequence (DNA): TGTGCCACGGGTCATGTGGGACTTAGGCAAAGAGAGGGAGACTATGGCTACACCTTC. This translates into CATGHVGLRQREGDYGYTF.

This chain uses TRBV10-2 with TRBJ2-7, with 9 nucleotides matching TRBD2. Germline trimming cut 6 bases from V and 2 bases from J; bases unmatched to any gene: 8. Germline V CDR1 and CDR2: WSHSY, SAAADI. The CDR3 covers 15 residues. CDR3 loop: CASSRGAGGTYEQYV. Here the CDR3 DNA reads TGCGCCAGCAGCCGGGGAGCGGGGGGCACCTACGAGCAGTACGTC.

This chain joins TRBV19 and TRBJ1-2; possibly TRBD1 for D (6 bases). Trimming stripped 6 bases from V and 6 bases from J, with 14 bases between. This CDR3 comprises 13 residues. Germline CDR1 and CDR2: LNHDA and SQIVND (reference sequence). The CDR3 reads CASRFISGDGYTF. The CDR3 DNA is TGTGCCAGTAGATTCATCTCAGGGGATGGCTACACCTTC.

The CDR3 loop reads CASNWRGGKGNQPQHF. DNA for the CDR3: TGTGCCAGTAACTGGAGGGGGGGCAAGGGCAATCAGCCCCAGCATTTT. This sequence joins TRBV19 and TRBJ1-5, with a tentative D call TRBD1 (6 bases). V lost 7 bases and J 2 bases, leaving 18 bases between the germline ends. CDR1 LNHDA and CDR2 SQIVND come from the germline V gene (reference sequence). The CDR3 length is 16 residues.

This clone was counted once. The chain employs TRBV5-6 and TRBJ1-5; D is perhaps TRBD1 (6 bases). The CDR3 loop spans 15 amino acids. Trimming removed 1 base from V and 13 bases from J, with 21 bases in between. The V gene's germline CDR1 is SGHDT and CDR2 YYEEEE. The CDR3 DNA follows: TGTGCCAGCAGCTTGATAGGCCAGGGGAGGGGAGGACAGCATTTT. This translates into CASSLIGQGRGGQHF. The full variable domain, with the rest looked up from reference TRBV5-6 and TRBJ1-5, is DAGVTQSPTHLIKTRGQQVTLRCSPKSGHDTVSWYQQALGQGPQFIFQYYEEEERQRGNFPDRFSGHQFPNYSSELNVNALLLGDSALYLCASSLIGQGRGGQHFGDGTRLSIL.

The chain is built from TRBV28 and TRBJ2-7, with D maybe TRBD1 (5 bases). There are 13 residues in the CDR3. Germline CDR1 and CDR2: MDHEN and SYDVKM. Trimming pared 3 bases from V and 7 bases from J, leaving 13 bases between. The CDR3: CASSFGREGEQYV. DNA of the CDR3: TGTGCCAGCAGTTTCGGCAGGGAAGGGGAGCAGTACGTC.

The chain employs TRBV28 and TRBJ1-2; D call uncertain. CDR3 length equals 12 residues. The V gene lost 5 bases and the J gene lost 7 bases, with 11 bases spanning the gap. Per the germline V gene, CDR1 is MDHEN and CDR2 is SYDVKM. Written as DNA, the CDR3 is TGTGCCAGCAGTCCCCCGGGGTTTGGCTACACCTTC. As protein: CASSPPGFGYTF.

The rearrangement uses TRBV28 and TRBJ1-2, with 11 bases matching TRBD1. V trimming: 3 bases; J trimming: 7 bases; junction bases outside the gene matches: 7. This CDR3 comprises 15 residues. Germline values: CDR1 MDHEN, CDR2 SYDVKM. The CDR3 region is CASSFTRTGGGGYTF. The CDR3 nucleotides read TGTGCCAGCAGTTTCACTAGGACAGGGGGCGGTGGCTACACCTTC.

The chain recombines TRBV3-1 (or the pseudogene TRBV3-2) with TRBJ2-1, with a tentative D call TRBD2 (6 bases). In germline, CDR1 is LGHDT, CDR2 YNNKEL (reference sequence). V was pared by 3 bases and J by 8 bases, with 11 bases between. This CDR3 has 13 amino acids. CDR3 loop: CASSHGWGDEQFF. In nucleotides, the CDR3 is TGTGCCAGCAGCCACGGGTGGGGGGATGAGCAGTTCTTC.

The V call is TRBV6-5, the J call TRBJ1-3, with TRBD1 matching 7 bases. Per the germline V gene, CDR1 is MNHEY and CDR2 is SVGAGI. The CDR3 runs to 14 residues. Trimming cost V 7 bases and J 0 bases; bases outside gene matches: 3. CDR3 residues: CASIPGGSGNTIYF. The CDR3 DNA sequence: TGTGCCAGCATCCCAGGGGGCTCTGGAAACACCATATATTTT.